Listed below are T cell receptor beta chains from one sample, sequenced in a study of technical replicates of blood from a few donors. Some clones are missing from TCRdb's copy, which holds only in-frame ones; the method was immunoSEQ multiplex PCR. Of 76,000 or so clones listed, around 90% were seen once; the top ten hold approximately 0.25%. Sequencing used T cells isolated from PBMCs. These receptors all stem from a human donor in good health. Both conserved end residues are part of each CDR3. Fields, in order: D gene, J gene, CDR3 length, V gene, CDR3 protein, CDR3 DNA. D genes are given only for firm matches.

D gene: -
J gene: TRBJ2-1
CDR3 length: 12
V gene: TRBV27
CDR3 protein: CASNTGANEQFF
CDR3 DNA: TGTGCCAGCAACACAGGTGCAAATGAGCAGTTCTTC

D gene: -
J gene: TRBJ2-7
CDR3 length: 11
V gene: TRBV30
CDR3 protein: CAWSVAYEQYF
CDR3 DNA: TGTGCCTGGAGTGTAGCATACGAGCAGTACTTC

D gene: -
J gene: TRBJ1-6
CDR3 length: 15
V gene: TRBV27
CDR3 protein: CASSLFGGGDSPLHF
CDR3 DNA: TGTGCCAGCAGTTTATTTGGGGGAGGGGATTCACCCCTCCACTTT

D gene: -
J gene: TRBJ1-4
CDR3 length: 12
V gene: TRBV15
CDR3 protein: CATRSGNEKLFF
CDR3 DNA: TGTGCCACCAGGAGCGGGAATGAAAAACTGTTTTTT

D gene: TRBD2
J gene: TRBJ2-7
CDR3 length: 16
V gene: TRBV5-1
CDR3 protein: CASSLGGGMLSYEQYF
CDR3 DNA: TGCGCCAGCAGCCTGGGCGGGGGGATGCTTTCCTACGAGCAGTACTTC

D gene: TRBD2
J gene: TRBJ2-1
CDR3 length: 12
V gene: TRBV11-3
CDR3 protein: CASSRLAEEQFF
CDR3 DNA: TGTGCCAGCAGCCGACTAGCAGAAGAGCAGTTCTTC

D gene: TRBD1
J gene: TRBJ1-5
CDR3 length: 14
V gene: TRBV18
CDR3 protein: CASSPTGGNQPQHF
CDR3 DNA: TGTGCCAGCTCACCGACAGGGGGCAATCAGCCCCAGCATTTT

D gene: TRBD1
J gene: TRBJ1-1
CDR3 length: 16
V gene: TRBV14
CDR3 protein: CASSQTGTGPVPEAFF
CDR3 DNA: TGTGCCAGCAGCCAAACAGGGACAGGGCCGGTCCCTGAAGCTTTCTTT

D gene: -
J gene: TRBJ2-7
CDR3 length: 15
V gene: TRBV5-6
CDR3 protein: CASSLGSFYSYEQYF
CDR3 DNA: TGTGCCAGCAGCTTGGGGTCGTTCTACTCCTACGAGCAGTACTTC

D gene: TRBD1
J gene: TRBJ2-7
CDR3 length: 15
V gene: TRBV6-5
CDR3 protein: CASSQSRDRGYEQYF
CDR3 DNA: TGTGCCAGCAGTCAATCCCGGGACAGGGGCTACGAGCAGTACTTC